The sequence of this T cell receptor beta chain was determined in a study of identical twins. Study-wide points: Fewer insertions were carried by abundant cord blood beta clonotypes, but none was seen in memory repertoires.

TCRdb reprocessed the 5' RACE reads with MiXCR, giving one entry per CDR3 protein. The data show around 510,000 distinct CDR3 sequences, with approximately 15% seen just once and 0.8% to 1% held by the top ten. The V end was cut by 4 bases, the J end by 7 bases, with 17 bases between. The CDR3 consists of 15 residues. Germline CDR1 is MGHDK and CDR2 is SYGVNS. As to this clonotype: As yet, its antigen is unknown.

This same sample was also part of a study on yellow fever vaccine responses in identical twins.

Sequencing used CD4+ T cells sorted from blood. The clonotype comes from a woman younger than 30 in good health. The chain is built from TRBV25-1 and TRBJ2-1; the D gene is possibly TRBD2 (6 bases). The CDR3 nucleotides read TGTGCCAGCAGTGGTCGGGGGAGTCTTAGAAATGAGCAGTTCTTC. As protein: CASSGRGSLRNEQFF.